This T cell receptor (beta chain) appears in the sequencing data of a study of T cell repertoires in cytomegalovirus infection. Details on this clonotype: Antigen specificity is unknown.

Germline CDR1 SGHTA, CDR2 FQGNSA. The CDR3 sequence is 13 residues long. V was pared by 5 bases and J by 6 bases, with 14 bases between. TCRdb re-analysed the reads in MiXCR, keeping a single row per CDR3 protein. The data hold roughly 500,000 distinct CDR3 sequences, with 33% observed a single time. This sample comprised cultured PBMCs, obtained from culture after CMV antigen stimulation. The J gene is TRBJ2-7, the V gene TRBV7-2; TRBD2 might be the D (6 bases). This clonotype was sampled from a human donor in good health (CMV status not recorded). Some clones in this sample may be carry-over from other donors' samples. Written as DNA, the CDR3 is TGTGCCAGCAGCCTGACTAGGGGCTCCGAGCAGTACGTC. This encodes CASSLTRGSEQYV.